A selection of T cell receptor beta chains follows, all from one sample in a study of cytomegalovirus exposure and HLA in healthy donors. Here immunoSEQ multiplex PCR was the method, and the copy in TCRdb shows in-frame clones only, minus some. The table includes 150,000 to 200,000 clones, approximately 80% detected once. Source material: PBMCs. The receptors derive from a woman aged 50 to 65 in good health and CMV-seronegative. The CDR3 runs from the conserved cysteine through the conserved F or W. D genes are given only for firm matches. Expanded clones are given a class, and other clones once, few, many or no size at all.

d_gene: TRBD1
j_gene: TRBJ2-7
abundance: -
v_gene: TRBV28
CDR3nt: TGTGCCAGCAGGGGGACAGGGGGGGACTACGAGCAGTACTTC
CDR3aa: CASRGTGGDYEQYF

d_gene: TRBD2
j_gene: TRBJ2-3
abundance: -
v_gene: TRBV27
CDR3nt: TGTGCCAGCAGGACCTTAGCGGGGCCTACGCAGTATTTT
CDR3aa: CASRTLAGPTQYF

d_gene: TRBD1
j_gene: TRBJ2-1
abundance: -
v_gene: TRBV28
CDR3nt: TGTGCCAGCAGTTGGACAGGGGCTTGGTACAATGAGCAGTTCTTC
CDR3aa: CASSWTGAWYNEQFF

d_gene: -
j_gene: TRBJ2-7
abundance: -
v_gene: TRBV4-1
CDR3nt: TGCGCCAGCAGCCCCGAGGACAGCACCTACGAGCAGTACTTC
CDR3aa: CASSPEDSTYEQYF

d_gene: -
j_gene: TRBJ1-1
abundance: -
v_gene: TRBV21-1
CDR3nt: TGTGCCAGCAGCACGCCAGGGGAGAACACTGAAGCTTTCTTT
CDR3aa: CASSTPGENTEAFF

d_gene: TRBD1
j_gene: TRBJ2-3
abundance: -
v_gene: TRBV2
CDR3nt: TGTGCCAGCAGCGCCGGGACAGGGGGAACAGATACGCAGTATTTT
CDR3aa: CASSAGTGGTDTQYF

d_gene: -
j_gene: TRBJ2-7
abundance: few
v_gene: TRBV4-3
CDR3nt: TGCGCCAGCAGCCAAGAGAGCGGAGTCAGCTCCTACGAGCAGTACTTC
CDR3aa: CASSQESGVSSYEQYF

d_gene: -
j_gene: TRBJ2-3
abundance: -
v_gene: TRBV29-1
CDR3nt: TGCAGCGGAGGATTAGGCACAGATACGCAGTATTTT
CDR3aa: CSGGLGTDTQYF

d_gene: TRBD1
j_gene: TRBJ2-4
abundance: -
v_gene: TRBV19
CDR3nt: TGTGCCAGTAGAATGGGACAGGGAGCCAAAAACATTCAGTACTTC
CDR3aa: CASRMGQGAKNIQYF

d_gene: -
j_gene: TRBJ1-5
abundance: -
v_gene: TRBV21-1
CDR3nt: TGTGCCAGCAGCTCCCCTTCGGACAGCTATAGCAATCAGCCCCAGCATTTT
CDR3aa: CASSSPSDSYSNQPQHF

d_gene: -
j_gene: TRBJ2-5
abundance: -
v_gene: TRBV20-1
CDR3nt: TGCAGTGCTAAGTGGGAGGAGACCCAGTACTTC
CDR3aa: CSAKWEETQYF

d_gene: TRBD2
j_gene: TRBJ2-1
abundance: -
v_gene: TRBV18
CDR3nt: TGTGCCAGCTCACCCCCGGGACTAGCGGGAAAGGAGCAGTTCTTC
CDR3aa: CASSPPGLAGKEQFF

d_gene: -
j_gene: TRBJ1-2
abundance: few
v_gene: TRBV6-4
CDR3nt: TGTGCCAGCAGTCAGTCAGGGGCCGGCTACACCTTC
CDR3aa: CASSQSGAGYTF

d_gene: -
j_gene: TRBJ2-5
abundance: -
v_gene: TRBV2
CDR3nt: TGTGCCAGTAAGAATGGGGCCGGGGAGACCCAGTACTTC
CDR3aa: CASKNGAGETQYF

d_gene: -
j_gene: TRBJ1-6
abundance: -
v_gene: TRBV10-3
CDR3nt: TGTGCCATCAGATCGAGTACAGGGATGAATAATTCACCCCTCCACTTT
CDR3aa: CAIRSSTGMNNSPLHF

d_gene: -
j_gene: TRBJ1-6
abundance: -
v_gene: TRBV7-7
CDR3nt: TGTGCTAGCAGCCCCGACAGGAGTTCACCCCTCCACTTT
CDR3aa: CASSPDRSSPLHF

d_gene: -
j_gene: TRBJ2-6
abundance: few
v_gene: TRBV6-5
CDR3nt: TGTGCCAGCAGTTACGCGGGTGGGGCCAACGTCCTGACTTTC
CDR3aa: CASSYAGGANVLTF

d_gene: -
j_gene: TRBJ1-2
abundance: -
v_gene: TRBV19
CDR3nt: TGTGCCAGTAGCGACCTCGGGGGGGTCTATGGCTACACCTTC
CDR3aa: CASSDLGGVYGYTF

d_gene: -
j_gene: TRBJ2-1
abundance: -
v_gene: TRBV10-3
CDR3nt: TGTGCCATCAATCCGGGACTGGATTACAATGAGCAGTTCTTC
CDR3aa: CAINPGLDYNEQFF

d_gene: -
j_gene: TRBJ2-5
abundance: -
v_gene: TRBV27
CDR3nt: TGTGCCAGCAGTAGGAGGGGAGAGACCCAGTACTTC
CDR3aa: CASSRRGETQYF

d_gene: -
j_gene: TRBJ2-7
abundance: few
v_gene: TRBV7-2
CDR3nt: TGTGCCAGCAGCCTTTTTGAAGGGGCCGAGCAGTACTTC
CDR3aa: CASSLFEGAEQYF

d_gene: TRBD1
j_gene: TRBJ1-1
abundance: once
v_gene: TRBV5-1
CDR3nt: TGCGCCAGCAGCTTGTCAGGGGGCCTTAACACTGAAGCTTTCTTT
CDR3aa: CASSLSGGLNTEAFF

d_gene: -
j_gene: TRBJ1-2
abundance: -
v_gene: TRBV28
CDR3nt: TGTGCCAGCACGCAACGAGGGACAACTGCCTATGGCTACACCTTC
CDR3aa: CASTQRGTTAYGYTF

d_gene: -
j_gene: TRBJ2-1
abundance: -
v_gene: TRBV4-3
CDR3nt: TGCGCCAGCAGCCAAGAACTCGGCAGGGGATTTATCTCCTACAATGAGCAGTTCTTC
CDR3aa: CASSQELGRGFISYNEQFF

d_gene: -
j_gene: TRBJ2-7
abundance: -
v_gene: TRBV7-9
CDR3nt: TGTGCCAGCAGCTCGAGTTTAGTCGAGCAGTACTTC
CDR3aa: CASSSSLVEQYF

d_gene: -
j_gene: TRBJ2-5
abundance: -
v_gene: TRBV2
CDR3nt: TGTGCCAGCAGCAATCAGGGGTCCCCCCAAGAGACCCAGTACTTC
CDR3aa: CASSNQGSPQETQYF

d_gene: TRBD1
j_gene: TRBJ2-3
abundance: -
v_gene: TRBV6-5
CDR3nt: TGTGCCAGTTCGACAGGGGGCACAGATACGCAGTATTTT
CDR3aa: CASSTGGTDTQYF